This T cell receptor (beta chain) was sequenced for a study of T-cell reconstitution after alpha-beta-depleted transplantation in children. CDR1 is ENHRY, CDR2 SYGVKD, per germline. The CDR3 length is 15 residues. The V gene end was trimmed by 4 bases and the J gene end by 4 bases; junction bases not matched to a gene: 9. For TCRbeta, the library was prepared with unique molecular identifiers. TCRdb reprocessed the PCR reads with MiXCR, giving one entry per CDR3 protein. The data hold some 120,000 distinct CDR3 sequences, with more than 20% observed a single time. The material sequenced was PBMCs, mostly from graft donor cells, taken 180 days after TCRalphabeta/CD19-depleted stem cell transplant. The chain uses TRBV10-3 and TRBJ2-7, with 8 bases aligning to TRBD2. This TCR came from a male patient aged 2-15 years who had a stem cell transplant for chronic granulomatous disease, so the T cells may come from the graft donor. CDR3 nucleotides: TGTGCCATCAGTGTTTTTAGCGGGGCGAGTTACGAGCAGTACTTC. Its protein is CAISVFSGASYEQYF.